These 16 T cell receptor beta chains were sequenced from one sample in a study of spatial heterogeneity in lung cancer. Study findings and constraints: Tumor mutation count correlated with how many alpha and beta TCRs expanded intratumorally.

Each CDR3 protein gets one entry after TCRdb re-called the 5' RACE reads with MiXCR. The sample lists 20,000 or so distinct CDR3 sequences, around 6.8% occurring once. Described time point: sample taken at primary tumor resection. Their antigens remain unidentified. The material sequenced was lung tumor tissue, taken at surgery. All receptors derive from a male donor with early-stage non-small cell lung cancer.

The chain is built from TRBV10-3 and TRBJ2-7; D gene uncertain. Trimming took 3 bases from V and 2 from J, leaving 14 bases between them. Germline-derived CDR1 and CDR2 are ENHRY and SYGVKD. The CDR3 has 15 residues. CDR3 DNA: TGTGCCATCAGTGAAGGTGGGTTAATAACCTACGAGCAGTACTTC. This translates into CAISEGGLITYEQYF.

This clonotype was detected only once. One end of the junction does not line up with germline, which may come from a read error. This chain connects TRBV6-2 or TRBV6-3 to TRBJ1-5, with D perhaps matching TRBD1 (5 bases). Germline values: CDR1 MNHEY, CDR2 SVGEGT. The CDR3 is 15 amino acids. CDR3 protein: CERSSTTESLGAQNF. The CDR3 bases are TGTGAAAGAAGTTCCACGACAGAGTCATTAGGGGCCCAGAATTTT.

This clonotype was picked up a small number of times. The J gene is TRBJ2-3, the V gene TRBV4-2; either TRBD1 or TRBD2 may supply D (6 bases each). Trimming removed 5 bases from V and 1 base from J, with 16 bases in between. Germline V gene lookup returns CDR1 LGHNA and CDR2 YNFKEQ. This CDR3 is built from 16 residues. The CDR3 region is CASSVVGGSGTDTQYF. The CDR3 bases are TGTGCCAGCAGCGTGGTGGGGGGCTCCGGCACAGATACGCAGTATTTT.

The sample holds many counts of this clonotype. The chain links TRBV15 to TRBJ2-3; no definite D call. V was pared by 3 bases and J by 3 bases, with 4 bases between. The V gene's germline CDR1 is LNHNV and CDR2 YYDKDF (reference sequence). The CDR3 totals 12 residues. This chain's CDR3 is CATSRGTDTQYF. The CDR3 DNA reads TGTGCCACCAGCAGGGGAACAGATACGCAGTATTTT.

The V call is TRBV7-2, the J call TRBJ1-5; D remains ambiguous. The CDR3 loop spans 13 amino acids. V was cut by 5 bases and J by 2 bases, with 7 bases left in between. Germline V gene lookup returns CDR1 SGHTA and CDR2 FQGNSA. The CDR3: CASSPGGNQPQHF. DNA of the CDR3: TGTGCCAGCAGCCCTGGGGGCAATCAGCCCCAGCATTTT.

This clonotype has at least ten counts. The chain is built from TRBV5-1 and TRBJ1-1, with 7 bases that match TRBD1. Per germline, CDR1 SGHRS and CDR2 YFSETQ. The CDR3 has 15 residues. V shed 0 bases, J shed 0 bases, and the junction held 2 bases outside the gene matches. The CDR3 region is CASSLAGTVNTEAFF. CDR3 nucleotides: TGCGCCAGCAGCTTGGCGGGGACAGTGAACACTGAAGCTTTCTTT.

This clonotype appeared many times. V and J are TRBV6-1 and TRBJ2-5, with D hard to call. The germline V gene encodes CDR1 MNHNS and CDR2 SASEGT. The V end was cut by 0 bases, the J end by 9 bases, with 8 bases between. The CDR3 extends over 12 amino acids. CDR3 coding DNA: TGTGCCAGCAGTGAAGCTAGGTCCGCCCAGTACTTC. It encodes CASSEARSAQYF.

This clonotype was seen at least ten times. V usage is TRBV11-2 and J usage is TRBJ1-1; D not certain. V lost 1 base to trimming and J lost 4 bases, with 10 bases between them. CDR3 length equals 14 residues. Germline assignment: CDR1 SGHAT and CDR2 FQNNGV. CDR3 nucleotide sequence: TGTGCCAGCAGCTTAGGGATGGGGAGCACTGAAGCTTTCTTT. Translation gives CASSLGMGSTEAFF.

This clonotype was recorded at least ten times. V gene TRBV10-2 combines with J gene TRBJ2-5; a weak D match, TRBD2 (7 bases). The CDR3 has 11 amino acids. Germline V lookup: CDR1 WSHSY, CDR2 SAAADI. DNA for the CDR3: TGCGTCACCCGGGGGGCTGAGACCCAGTACTTC. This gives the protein CVTRGAETQYF.

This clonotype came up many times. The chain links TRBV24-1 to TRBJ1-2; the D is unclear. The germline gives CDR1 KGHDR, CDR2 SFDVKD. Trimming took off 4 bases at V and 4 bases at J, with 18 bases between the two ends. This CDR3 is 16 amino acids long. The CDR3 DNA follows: TGTGCCACCAGTGACGCCAGCCGGGGTAGCAGCTATGGCTACACCTTC. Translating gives CATSDASRGSSYGYTF.

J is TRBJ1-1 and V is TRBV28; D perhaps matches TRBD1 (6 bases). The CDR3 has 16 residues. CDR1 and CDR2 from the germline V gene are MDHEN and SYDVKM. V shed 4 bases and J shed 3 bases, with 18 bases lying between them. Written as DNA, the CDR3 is TGTGCCAGCAGTTACAGGGAGTGGTATATGGACACTGAAGCTTTCTTT. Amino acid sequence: CASSYREWYMDTEAFF.

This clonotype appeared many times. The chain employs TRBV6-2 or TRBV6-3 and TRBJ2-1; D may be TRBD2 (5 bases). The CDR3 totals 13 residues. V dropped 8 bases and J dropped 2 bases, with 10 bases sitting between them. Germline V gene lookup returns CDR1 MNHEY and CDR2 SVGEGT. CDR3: CASQNGAYNEQFF. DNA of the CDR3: TGTGCCAGCCAGAACGGGGCCTACAATGAGCAGTTCTTC.

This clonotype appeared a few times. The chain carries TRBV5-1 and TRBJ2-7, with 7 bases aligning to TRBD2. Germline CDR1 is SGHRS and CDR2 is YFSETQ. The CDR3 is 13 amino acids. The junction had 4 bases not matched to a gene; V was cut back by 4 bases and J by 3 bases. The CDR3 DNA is TGCGCCAGCAGCAGCACGGGAGGCTACGAGCAGTACTTC. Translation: CASSSTGGYEQYF.

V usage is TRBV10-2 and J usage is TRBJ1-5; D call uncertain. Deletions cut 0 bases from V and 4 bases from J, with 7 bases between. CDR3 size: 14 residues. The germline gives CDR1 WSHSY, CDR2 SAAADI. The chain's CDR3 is CASSESRKNQPQHF. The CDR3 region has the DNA TGCGCCAGCAGTGAGTCCAGGAAAAATCAGCCCCAGCATTTT.

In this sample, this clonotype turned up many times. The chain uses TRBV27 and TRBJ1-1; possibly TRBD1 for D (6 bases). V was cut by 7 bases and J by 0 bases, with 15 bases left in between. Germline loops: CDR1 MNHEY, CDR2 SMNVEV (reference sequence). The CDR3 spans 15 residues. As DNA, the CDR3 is TGTGCCAGCATCAAGGGACAAGCCATGAACACTGAAGCTTTCTTT. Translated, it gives CASIKGQAMNTEAFF.

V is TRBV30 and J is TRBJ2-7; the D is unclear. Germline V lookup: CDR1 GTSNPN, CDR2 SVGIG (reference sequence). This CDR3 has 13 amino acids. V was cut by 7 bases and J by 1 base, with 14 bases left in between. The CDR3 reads CALMRASSYEQYF. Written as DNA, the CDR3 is TGTGCCTTAATGCGTGCGTCATCCTACGAGCAGTACTTC.